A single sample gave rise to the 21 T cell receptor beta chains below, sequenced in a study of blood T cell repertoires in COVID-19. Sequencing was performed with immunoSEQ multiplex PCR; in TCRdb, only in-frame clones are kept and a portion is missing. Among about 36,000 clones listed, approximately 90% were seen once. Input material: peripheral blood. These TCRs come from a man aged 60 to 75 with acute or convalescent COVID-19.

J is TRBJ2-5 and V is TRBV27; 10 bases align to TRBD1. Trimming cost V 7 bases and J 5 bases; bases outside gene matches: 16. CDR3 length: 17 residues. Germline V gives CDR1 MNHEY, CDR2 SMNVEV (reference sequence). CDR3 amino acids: CASKSLSGTGVWETQYF. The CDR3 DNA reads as TGTGCCAGCAAATCCCTCTCCGGGACAGGGGTTTGGGAGACCCAGTACTTC.

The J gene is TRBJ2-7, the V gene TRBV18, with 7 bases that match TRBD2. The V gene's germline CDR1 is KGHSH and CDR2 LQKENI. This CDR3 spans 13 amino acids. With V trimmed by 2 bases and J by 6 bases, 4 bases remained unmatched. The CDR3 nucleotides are TGTGCCAGCTCACCAAAGGCGGGAGTCGAGCAGTACTTC. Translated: CASSPKAGVEQYF. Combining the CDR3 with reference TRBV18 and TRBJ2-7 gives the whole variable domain NAGVMQNPRHLVRRRGQEARLRCSPMKGHSHVYWYRQLPEEGLKFMVYLQKENIIDESGMPKERFSAEFPKEGPSILRIQQVVRGDSAAYFCASSPKAGVEQYFGPGTRLTVT.

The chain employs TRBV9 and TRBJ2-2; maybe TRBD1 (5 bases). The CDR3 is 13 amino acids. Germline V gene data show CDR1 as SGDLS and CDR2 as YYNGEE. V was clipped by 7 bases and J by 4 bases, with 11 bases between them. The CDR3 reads CASRGGATGELFF. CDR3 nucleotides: TGTGCCAGCCGTGGTGGGGCCACCGGGGAGCTGTTTTTT.

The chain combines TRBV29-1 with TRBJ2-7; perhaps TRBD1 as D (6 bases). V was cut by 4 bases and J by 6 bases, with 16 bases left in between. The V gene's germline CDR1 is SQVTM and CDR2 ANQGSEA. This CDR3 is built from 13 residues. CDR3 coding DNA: TGCAGCGTTGGAAGCAGGGGCCAACGCGAGCAGTACTTC. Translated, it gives CSVGSRGQREQYF.

The CDR3 DNA reads as TGTGCCAGCAGCTCCTGGATCTCGGGGACTGAAGCTTTCTTT. Translation gives CASSSWISGTEAFF. V and J are TRBV7-2 and TRBJ1-1; D not certain. CDR1 and CDR2 (germline): SGHTA, FQGNSA. CDR3 length equals 14 residues. Trimming took 4 bases from V and 5 from J, leaving 14 bases between them.

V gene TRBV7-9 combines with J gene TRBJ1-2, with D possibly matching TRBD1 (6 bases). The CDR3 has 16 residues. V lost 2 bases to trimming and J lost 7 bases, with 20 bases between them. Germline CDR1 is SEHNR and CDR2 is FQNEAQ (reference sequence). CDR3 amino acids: CASSLSGQGRGGGYTF. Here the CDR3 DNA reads TGTGCCAGCAGCTTAAGTGGGCAGGGCAGGGGTGGTGGCTACACCTTC.

The CDR3 DNA sequence: TGCGCCAGCAGCACTAACGACGGGTATGGCTACACCTTC. Translation: CASSTNDGYGYTF. The rearrangement uses TRBV5-1 and TRBJ1-2; D gene ambiguous. V shed 4 bases and J shed 5 bases, with 12 bases lying between them. CDR1 is SGHRS and CDR2 is YFSETQ in the germline V gene. This CDR3 is 13 amino acids long.

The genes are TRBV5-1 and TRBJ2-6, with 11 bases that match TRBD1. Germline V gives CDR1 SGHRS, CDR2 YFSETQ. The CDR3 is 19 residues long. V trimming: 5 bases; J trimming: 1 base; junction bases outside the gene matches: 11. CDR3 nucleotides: TGCGCCAGCAGTTTACTACAGGGGACAGGGGGATCTGGGGCCAACGTCCTGACTTTC. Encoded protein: CASSLLQGTGGSGANVLTF. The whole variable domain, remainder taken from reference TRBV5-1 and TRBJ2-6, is KAGVTQTPRYLIKTRGQQVTLSCSPISGHRSVSWYQQTPGQGLQFLFEYFSETQRNKGNFPGRFSGRQFSNSRSEMNVSTLELGDSALYLCASSLLQGTGGSGANVLTFGAGSRLTVL.

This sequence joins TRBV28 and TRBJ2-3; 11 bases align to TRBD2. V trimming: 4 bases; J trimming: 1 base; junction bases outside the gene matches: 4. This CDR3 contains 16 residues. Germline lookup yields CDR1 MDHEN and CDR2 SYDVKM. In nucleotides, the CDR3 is TGTGCCAGCAGTTATACTAGCGGGAGTGGCACAGATACGCAGTATTTT. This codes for CASSYTSGSGTDTQYF. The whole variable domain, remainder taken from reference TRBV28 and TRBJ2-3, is DVKVTQSSRYLVKRTGEKVFLECVQDMDHENMFWYRQDPGLGLRLIYFSYDVKMKEKGDIPEGYSVSREKKERFSLILESASTNQTSMYLCASSYTSGSGTDTQYFGPGTRLTVL.

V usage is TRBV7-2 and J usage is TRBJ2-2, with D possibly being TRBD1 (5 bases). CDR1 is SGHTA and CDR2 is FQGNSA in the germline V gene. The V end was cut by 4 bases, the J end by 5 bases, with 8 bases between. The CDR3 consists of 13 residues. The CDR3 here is CASSSTATGELFF. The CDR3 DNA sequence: TGTGCCAGCAGCTCGACAGCTACCGGGGAGCTGTTTTTT.

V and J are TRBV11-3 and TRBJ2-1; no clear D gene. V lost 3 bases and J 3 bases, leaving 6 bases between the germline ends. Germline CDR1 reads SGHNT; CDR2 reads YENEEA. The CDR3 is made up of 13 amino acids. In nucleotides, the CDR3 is TGTGCCAGCAGCTTGGGCAACTACAATGAGCAGTTCTTC. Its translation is CASSLGNYNEQFF.

The CDR3 protein is CATGQGGSGNTIYF. The CDR3 DNA reads TGTGCCACCGGACAGGGAGGCTCTGGAAACACCATATATTTT. V is TRBV2 and J is TRBJ1-3; 8 bases line up with TRBD1. The CDR3 is 14 residues long. Germline CDR1 SNHLY, CDR2 FYNNEI. Unmatched junction bases numbered 5, after V lost 10 bases and J lost 0 bases. The variable domain in full, completed from reference TRBV2 and TRBJ1-3, reads EPEVTQTPSHQVTQMGQEVILRCVPISNHLYFYWYRQILGQKVEFLVSFYNNEISEKSEIFDDQFSVERPDGSNFTLKIRSTKLEDSAMYFCATGQGGSGNTIYFGEGSWLTVV.

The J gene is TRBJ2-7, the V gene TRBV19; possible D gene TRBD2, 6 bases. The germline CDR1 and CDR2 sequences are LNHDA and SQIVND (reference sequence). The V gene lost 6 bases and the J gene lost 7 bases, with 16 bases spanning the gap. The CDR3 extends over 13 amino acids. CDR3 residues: CASRRGLLGEQYF. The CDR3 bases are TGTGCCAGTAGGCGGGGCCTTCTTGGTGAGCAGTACTTC. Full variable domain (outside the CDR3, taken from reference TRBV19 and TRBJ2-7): DGGITQSPKYLFRKEGQNVTLSCEQNLNHDAMYWYRQDPGQGLRLIYYSQIVNDFQKGDIAEGYSVSREKKESFPLTVTSAQKNPTAFYLCASRRGLLGEQYFGPGTRLTVT.

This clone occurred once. CDR3 protein: CATSDRTSGYTDTQYF. The CDR3 region has the DNA TGTGCCACCAGTGACCGGACTAGCGGGTACACAGATACGCAGTATTTT. The gene calls are TRBV24-1 and TRBJ2-3; 11 positions match TRBD2. The V and J ends lost 4 bases and 2 bases, in that order; junction bases with no gene match: 4. CDR1 KGHDR and CDR2 SFDVKD come from the germline V gene. The CDR3 has 16 amino acids.

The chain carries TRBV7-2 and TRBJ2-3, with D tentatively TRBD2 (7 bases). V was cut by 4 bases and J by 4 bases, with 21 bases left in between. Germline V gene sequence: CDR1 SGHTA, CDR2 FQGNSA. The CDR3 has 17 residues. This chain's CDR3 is CASSSARGGRAPDTQYF. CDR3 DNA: TGTGCCAGCAGCTCCGCGAGGGGGGGGAGGGCACCAGATACGCAGTATTTT.

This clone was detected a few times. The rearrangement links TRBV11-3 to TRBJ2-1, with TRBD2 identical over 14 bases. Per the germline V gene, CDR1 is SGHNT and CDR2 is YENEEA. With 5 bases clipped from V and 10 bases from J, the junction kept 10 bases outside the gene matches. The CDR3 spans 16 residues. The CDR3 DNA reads TGTGCCAGCAGCGTTTCCGGGACTAGCGGGAGCGGCGAGCAGTTCTTC. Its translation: CASSVSGTSGSGEQFF. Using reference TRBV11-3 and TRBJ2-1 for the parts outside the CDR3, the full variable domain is EAGVVQSPRYKIIEKKQPVAFWCNPISGHNTLYWYLQNLGQGPELLIRYENEEAVDDSQLPKDRFSAERLKGVDSTLKIQPAELGDSAVYLCASSVSGTSGSGEQFFGPGTRLTVL.

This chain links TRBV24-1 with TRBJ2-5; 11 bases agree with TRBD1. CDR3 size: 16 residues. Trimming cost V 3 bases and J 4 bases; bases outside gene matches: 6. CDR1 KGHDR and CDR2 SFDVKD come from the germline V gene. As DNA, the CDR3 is TGTGCCACCAGTGATGTTGGGACAGGGGGTGGAGAGACCCAGTACTTC. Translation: CATSDVGTGGGETQYF.

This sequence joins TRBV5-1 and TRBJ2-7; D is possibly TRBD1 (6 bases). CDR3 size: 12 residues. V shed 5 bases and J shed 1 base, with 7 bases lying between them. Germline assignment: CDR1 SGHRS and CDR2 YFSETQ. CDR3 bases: TGCGCCAGCAGTAGGGGGTCCTACGAGCAGTACTTC. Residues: CASSRGSYEQYF.

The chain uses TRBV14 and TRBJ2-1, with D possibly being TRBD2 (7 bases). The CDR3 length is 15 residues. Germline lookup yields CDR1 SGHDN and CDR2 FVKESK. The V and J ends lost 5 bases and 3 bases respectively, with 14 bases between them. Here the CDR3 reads CASSSRGGGYNEQFF. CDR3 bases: TGTGCCAGCAGCTCGAGGGGGGGCGGCTACAATGAGCAGTTCTTC.

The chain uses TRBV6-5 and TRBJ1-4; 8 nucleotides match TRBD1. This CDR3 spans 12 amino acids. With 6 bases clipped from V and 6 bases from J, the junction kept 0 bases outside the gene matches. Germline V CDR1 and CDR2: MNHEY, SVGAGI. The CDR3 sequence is CASRQGDEKLFF. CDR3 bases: TGTGCCAGCAGACAGGGGGATGAAAAACTGTTTTTT.

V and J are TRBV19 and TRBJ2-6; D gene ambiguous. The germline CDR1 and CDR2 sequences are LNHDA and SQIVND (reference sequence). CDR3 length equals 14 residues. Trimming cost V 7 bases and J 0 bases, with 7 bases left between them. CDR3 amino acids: CASTTASGANVLTF. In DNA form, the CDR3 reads TGTGCCAGTACAACAGCCTCTGGGGCCAACGTCCTGACTTTC. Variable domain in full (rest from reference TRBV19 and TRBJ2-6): DGGITQSPKYLFRKEGQNVTLSCEQNLNHDAMYWYRQDPGQGLRLIYYSQIVNDFQKGDIAEGYSVSREKKESFPLTVTSAQKNPTAFYLCASTTASGANVLTFGAGSRLTVL.